These T cell receptor beta chains were read from a single sample in a study of PD-1 blockade in classical Hodgkin lymphoma. Measured with immunoSEQ multiplex PCR; TCRdb has only the in-frame clones, and not every one. The data contain 40,000 to 45,000 clones, over 75% of them singletons. The sample here was peripheral blood mononuclear cells (PBMCs), taken at baseline. The receptors derive from a human donor with classical Hodgkin lymphoma. CDR3s leave out the opening cysteine and the closing phenylalanine or tryptophan.

cdr3_length: 14; j_call: TRBJ2-7; v_call: TRBV7-2; cdr3_aa: ASSLGSGGAGVEQY
cdr3_length: 14; j_call: TRBJ2-1; v_call: TRBV6-6; cdr3_aa: ASSYSYRGSYNEQF
cdr3_length: 12; j_call: TRBJ2-6; v_call: TRBV6-5; cdr3_aa: ASSGDSGANVLT
cdr3_length: 12; j_call: TRBJ2-4; v_call: TRBV11-3; cdr3_aa: ASSPGGTGSPQY
cdr3_length: 11; j_call: TRBJ2-7; v_call: TRBV4-3; cdr3_aa: ASSYDRNYEQY
cdr3_length: 11; j_call: TRBJ2-2; v_call: TRBV7-2; cdr3_aa: ASSLRGTGELF
cdr3_length: 13; j_call: TRBJ2-2; v_call: TRBV19; cdr3_aa: ASRRRSGDTGELF
cdr3_length: 14; j_call: TRBJ2-5; v_call: TRBV30; cdr3_aa: AWSVFGTGGAETQY
cdr3_length: 12; j_call: TRBJ2-7; v_call: TRBV7-6; cdr3_aa: ASSHPRDSYEQY
cdr3_length: 15; j_call: TRBJ2-1; v_call: TRBV7-9; cdr3_aa: ASSLSTGFFSYNEQF
cdr3_length: 14; j_call: TRBJ2-3; v_call: TRBV14; cdr3_aa: ASSRQRGGQGDTQY
cdr3_length: 14; j_call: TRBJ2-7; v_call: TRBV2; cdr3_aa: ASRQDRESRPYEQY
cdr3_length: 14; j_call: TRBJ1-5; v_call: TRBV19; cdr3_aa: ASIPRGGMGNQPQH
cdr3_length: 12; j_call: TRBJ2-5; v_call: TRBV4-2; cdr3_aa: ASSQEAGEETQY
cdr3_length: 13; j_call: TRBJ2-3; v_call: TRBV5-1; cdr3_aa: ASSSAAGEADTQY
cdr3_length: 11; j_call: TRBJ2-7; v_call: TRBV2; cdr3_aa: ASSEEGYYEQY
cdr3_length: 13; j_call: TRBJ2-5; v_call: TRBV9; cdr3_aa: ASSGWGAYQETQY
cdr3_length: 11; j_call: TRBJ1-2; v_call: TRBV11-3; cdr3_aa: ASRQGRNYGYT
cdr3_length: 12; j_call: TRBJ2-5; v_call: TRBV29-1; cdr3_aa: SVGGHRGQETQY
cdr3_length: 11; j_call: TRBJ1-6; v_call: TRBV11-2; cdr3_aa: ASSLVYNSPLH
cdr3_length: 14; j_call: TRBJ2-1; v_call: TRBV6-6; cdr3_aa: ASSYGAGSSYNEQF
cdr3_length: 9; j_call: TRBJ2-7; v_call: TRBV18; cdr3_aa: ASSPGYEQY
cdr3_length: 11; j_call: TRBJ2-3; v_call: TRBV5-6; cdr3_aa: ASSLGAAARQY
cdr3_length: 13; j_call: TRBJ1-3; v_call: TRBV6-1; cdr3_aa: ASRASQGTGNTIY
cdr3_length: 15; j_call: TRBJ1-1; v_call: TRBV5-4; cdr3_aa: ASSPRPRTGRDTEAF
cdr3_length: 10; j_call: TRBJ2-1; v_call: TRBV29-1; cdr3_aa: SVGDRTNEQF
cdr3_length: 13; j_call: TRBJ2-3; v_call: TRBV6-4; cdr3_aa: ASSAFGEGTDTQY